This TCR beta chain was recovered during a study of blood T cell repertoires in COVID-19. J lost 2 bases, V lost 7 bases, and 14 bases had no gene match. The germline gives CDR1 LNHDA, CDR2 SQIVND (reference sequence). The length of the CDR3 is 18 residues. The repertoire was sequenced with immunoSEQ multiplex PCR; TCRdb's copy has only in-frame clones and lacks some. This table holds 180,000 or so clones, roughly 83% found once. The material sequenced was PBMCs or T cells enriched from blood (not recorded which). The chain couples TRBV19 to TRBJ2-2; 9 bases align to TRBD2. This sequence originates from a man aged 35-49 years with acute COVID-19. For the CDR3, the DNA is TGTGCCAGTACCAAAGGCCTAGCGGGACCACCAAACACCGGGGAGCTGTTTTTT. Translated: CASTKGLAGPPNTGELFF.